This T cell receptor beta chain was recovered during a study of CD8+ T cells in alopecia areata. Study details: Tofacitinib dosing lasted 6 to 18 months, which was then followed by 6 months off drug. Severity among treated patients was scored by the percentage of scalp area affected.

Sequencing relied on a cDNA template that was reverse transcribed from extracted RNA. The repertoire was sequenced with immunoSEQ multiplex PCR; TCRdb's copy has only in-frame clones and lacks some. There are approximately 200,000 clones in the sample; roughly three fifths occur only once, and roughly 3.3% lies in the top ten. Documented treatment: oral pan-JAK inhibitor, 5-10 mg twice daily. The investigators collected lesional scalp punch biopsies and peripheral blood from alopecia areata patients. Trimming took 6 bases from V and 0 from J, leaving 9 bases between them. The CDR3 is made up of 15 amino acids. Germline loops: CDR1 MNHEY, CDR2 SMNVEV (reference sequence). About this clone: Its antigen is unidentified.

Study findings and constraints: When scalp samples are sequenced, resident alphabeta T cells of normal skin are also captured.

Sample: CD4+ T cells sorted from blood, taken at week 4, from a patient treated with tofacitinib. This receptor was obtained from a human donor with alopecia areata. The rearrangement joins TRBV27 to TRBJ2-6; D might be TRBD1 (5 bases). The CDR3 DNA follows: TGTGCCAGCAGCCAAAGGGGCTCTGGGGCCAACGTCCTGACTTTC. Protein sequence: CASSQRGSGANVLTF.